Listed below are T cell receptor beta chains from one sample, sequenced in a study of T cells expressing NK-cell markers. One entry per CDR3 protein, without DNA, is what TCRdb gives after re-calling the 5' RACE reads. This sample's clone table lists about 550,000 distinct CDR3 sequences. Specimen: blood T cells: a sorted CD56 or NKG2C T cell subset, CD4+ or CD8+ T cells, or bulk PBMC T cells (not recorded which). All receptors come from a young man in good health. Both conserved end residues are part of each CDR3.

>TRBV5-1|TRBJ2-1
CASRADPGYDEQFF
>TRBV7-2|TRBJ2-5
CASSLEGEKQETQYF
>TRBV28|TRBJ1-4
CASREQLSSRGEKLFF
>TRBV12-3/TRBV12-4|TRBJ2-5
CASSTTGTEETQYF
>TRBV3-1|TRBJ2-1
CASSYQGWADSYNEQFF
>TRBV9|TRBJ2-3
CASSVVDQGIGTDTQYF
>TRBV2|TRBJ2-2
CASSDRGLNTGELFF
>TRBV6-5|TRBJ2-4
CASSYSRSEGSWDIQYF
>TRBV28|TRBJ2-1
CASSLAGSFDNEQFF
>TRBV11-1|TRBJ1-4
CASSRGHEEKLFF
>TRBV20-1|TRBJ2-7
CSASNRGLSYEQYF
>TRBV5-5|TRBJ2-7
CASSFRGNQMGSYEQYF